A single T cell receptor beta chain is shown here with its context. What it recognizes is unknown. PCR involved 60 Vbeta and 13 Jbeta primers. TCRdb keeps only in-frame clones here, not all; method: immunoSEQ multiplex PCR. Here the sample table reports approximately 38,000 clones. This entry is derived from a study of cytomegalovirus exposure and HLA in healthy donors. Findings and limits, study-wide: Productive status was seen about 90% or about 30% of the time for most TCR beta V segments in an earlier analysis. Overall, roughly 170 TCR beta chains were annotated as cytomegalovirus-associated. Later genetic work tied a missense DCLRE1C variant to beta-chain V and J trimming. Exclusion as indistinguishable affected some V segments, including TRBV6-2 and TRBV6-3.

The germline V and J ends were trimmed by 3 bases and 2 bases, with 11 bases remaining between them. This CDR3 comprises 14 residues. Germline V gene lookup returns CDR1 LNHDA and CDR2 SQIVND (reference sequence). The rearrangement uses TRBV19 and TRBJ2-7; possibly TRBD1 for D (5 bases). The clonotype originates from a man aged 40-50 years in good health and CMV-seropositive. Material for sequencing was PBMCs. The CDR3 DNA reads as TGTGCCAGTAGTATGGCCAGGGCCCCCTACGAGCAGTACTTC. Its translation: CASSMARAPYEQYF.